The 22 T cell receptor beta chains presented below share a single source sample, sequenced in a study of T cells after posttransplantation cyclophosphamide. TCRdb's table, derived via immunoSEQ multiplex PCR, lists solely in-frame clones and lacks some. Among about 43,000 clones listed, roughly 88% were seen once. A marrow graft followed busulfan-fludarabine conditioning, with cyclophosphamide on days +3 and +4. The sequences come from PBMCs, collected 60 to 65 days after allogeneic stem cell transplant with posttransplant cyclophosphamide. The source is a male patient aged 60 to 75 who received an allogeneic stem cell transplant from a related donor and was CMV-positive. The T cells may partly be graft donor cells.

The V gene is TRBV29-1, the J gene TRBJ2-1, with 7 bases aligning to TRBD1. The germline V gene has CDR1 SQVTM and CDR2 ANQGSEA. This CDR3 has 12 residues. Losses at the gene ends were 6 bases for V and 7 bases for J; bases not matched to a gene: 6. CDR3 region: CSVRTGENEQFF. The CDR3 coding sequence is TGCAGCGTAAGGACAGGAGAAAATGAGCAGTTCTTC.

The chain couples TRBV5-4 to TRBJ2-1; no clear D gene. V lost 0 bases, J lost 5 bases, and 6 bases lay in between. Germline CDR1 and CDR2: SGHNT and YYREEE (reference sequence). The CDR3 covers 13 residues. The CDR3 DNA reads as TGTGCCAGCAGCTTGGGACTCGACAATGAGCAGTTCTTC. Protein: CASSLGLDNEQFF.

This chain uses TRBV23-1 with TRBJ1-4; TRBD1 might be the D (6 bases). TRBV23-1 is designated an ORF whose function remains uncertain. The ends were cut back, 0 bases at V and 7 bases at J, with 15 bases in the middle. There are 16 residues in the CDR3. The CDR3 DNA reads TGCGCCAGCAGTCAATCGGATGAGGGGGTTGGTGAAAAACTGTTTTTT. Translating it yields CASSQSDEGVGEKLFF.

The CDR3 sequence is CASSGIRTSGGAGELFF. CDR3 bases: TGTGCCAGCAGTGGGATCAGGACTAGCGGGGGGGCTGGGGAGCTGTTTTTT. The rearrangement links TRBV2 to TRBJ2-2, with 15 nucleotides matching TRBD2. The length of the CDR3 is 17 residues. Germline-derived CDR1 and CDR2 are SNHLY and FYNNEI. J was trimmed by 8 bases and V by 4 bases; bases with no gene match: 8.

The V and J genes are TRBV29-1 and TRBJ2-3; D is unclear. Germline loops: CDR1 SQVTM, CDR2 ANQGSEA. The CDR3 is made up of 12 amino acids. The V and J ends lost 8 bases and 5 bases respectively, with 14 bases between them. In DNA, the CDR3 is TGCAGCATCAGACCACAGATAGATACGCAGTATTTT. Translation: CSIRPQIDTQYF.

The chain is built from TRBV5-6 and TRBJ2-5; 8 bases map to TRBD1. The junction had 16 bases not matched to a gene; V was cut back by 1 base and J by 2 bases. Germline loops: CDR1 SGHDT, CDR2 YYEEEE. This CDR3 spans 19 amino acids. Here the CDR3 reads CASSLRRDRGTGIQETQYF. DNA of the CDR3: TGTGCCAGCAGCTTGAGGCGTGACAGGGGTACGGGGATACAAGAGACCCAGTACTTC.

The CDR3 DNA follows: TGCGCCAGCAGCGCGGGGACAGTGGCCCAAGAGACCCAGTACTTC. Protein sequence: CASSAGTVAQETQYF. The chain has TRBV5-1 and TRBJ2-5; a possible D gene is TRBD1 (7 bases). Per the germline V gene, CDR1 is SGHRS and CDR2 is YFSETQ. This CDR3 contains 15 residues. Trimming left V 4 bases short and J 1 base short, with 14 bases between.

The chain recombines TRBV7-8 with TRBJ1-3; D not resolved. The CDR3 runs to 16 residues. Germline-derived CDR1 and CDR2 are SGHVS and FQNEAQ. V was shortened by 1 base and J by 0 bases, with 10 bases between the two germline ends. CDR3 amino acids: CASSLGEASSGNTIYF. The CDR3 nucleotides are TGTGCCAGCAGCTTAGGCGAGGCCAGCTCTGGAAACACCATATATTTT.

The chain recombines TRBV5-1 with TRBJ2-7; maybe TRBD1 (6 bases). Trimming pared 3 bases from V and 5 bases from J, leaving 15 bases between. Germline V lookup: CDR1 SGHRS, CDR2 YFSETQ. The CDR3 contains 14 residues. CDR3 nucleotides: TGCGCCAGCAGCTCCCCGACAGGAGTCCACGAGCAGTACTTC. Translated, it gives CASSSPTGVHEQYF.

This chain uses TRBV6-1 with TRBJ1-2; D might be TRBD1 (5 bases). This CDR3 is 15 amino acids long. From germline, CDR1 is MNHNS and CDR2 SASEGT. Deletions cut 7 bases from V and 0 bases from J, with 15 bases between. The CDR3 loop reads CASTKYTGANYGYTF. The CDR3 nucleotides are TGTGCCAGCACCAAGTATACAGGAGCTAACTATGGCTACACCTTC.

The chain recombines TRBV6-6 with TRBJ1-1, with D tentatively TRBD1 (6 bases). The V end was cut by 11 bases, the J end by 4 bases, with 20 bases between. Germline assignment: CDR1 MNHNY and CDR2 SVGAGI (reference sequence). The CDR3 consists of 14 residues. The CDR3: CAVTLGAAGTEAFF. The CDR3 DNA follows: TGTGCCGTGACCTTGGGGGCCGCGGGCACTGAAGCTTTCTTT.

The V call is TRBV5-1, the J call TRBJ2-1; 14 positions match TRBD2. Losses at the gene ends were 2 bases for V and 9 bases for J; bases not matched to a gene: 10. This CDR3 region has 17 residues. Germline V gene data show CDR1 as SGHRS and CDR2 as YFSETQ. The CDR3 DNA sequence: TGCGCCAGCAGCTTCTTATCGGGGACTAGCGGGGGAAGTGAGCAGTTCTTC. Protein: CASSFLSGTSGGSEQFF. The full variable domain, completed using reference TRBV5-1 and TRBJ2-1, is KAGVTQTPRYLIKTRGQQVTLSCSPISGHRSVSWYQQTPGQGLQFLFEYFSETQRNKGNFPGRFSGRQFSNSRSEMNVSTLELGDSALYLCASSFLSGTSGGSEQFFGPGTRLTVL.

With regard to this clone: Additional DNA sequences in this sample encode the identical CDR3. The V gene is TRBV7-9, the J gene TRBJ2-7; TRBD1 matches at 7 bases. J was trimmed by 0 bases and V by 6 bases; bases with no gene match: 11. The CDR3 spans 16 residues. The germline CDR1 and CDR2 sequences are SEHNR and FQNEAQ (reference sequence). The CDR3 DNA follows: TGTGCCAGCAGTCCCCTCACAGGGGCTGCCTCCTACGAGCAGTACGTC. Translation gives CASSPLTGAASYEQYV.

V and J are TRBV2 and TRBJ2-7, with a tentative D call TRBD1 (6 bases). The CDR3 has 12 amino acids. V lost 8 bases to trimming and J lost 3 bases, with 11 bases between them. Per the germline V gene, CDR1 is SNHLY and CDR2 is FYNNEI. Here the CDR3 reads CASGRGSYEQYV. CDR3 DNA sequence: TGTGCCAGCGGCAGGGGTAGCTACGAGCAGTACGTC.

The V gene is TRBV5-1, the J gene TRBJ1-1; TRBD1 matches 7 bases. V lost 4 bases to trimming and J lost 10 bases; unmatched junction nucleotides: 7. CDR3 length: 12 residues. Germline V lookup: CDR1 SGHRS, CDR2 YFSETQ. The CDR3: CASSETGAGAFF. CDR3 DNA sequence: TGCGCCAGCAGCGAAACAGGGGCTGGAGCTTTCTTT.

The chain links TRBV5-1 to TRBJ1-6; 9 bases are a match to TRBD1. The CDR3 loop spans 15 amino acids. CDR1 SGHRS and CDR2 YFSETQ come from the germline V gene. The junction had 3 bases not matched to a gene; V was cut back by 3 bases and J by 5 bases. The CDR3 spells CASSYWTGDNSPLHF. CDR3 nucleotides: TGCGCCAGCAGCTACTGGACAGGGGATAATTCACCCCTCCACTTT. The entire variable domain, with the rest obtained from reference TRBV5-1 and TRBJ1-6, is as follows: KAGVTQTPRYLIKTRGQQVTLSCSPISGHRSVSWYQQTPGQGLQFLFEYFSETQRNKGNFPGRFSGRQFSNSRSEMNVSTLELGDSALYLCASSYWTGDNSPLHFGNGTRLTVT.

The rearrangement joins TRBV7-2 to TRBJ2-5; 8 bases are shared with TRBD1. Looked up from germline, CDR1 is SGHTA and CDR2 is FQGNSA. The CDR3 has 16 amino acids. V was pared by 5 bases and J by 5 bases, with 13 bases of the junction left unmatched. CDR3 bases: TGTGCCAGCAGCCTTCTGGGTCAGGGGGCAGCCGAGACCCAGTACTTC. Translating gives CASSLLGQGAAETQYF.

The CDR3 loop reads CASSLNVAAEKLFF. The CDR3 coding sequence is TGTGCCAGCAGCTTAAACGTGGCTGCTGAAAAACTGTTTTTT. The V call is TRBV7-2, the J call TRBJ1-4, with D hard to call. This CDR3 spans 14 amino acids. Germline assignment: CDR1 SGHTA and CDR2 FQGNSA. Trimming took off 2 bases at V and 7 bases at J, with 11 bases between the two ends.

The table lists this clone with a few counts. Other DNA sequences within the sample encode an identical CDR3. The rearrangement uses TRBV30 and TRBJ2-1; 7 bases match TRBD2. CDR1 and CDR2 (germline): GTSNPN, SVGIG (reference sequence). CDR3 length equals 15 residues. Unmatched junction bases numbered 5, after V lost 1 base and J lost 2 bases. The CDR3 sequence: CAWSGGLPAYNEQFF. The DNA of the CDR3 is TGTGCCTGGAGTGGGGGACTACCCGCCTACAATGAGCAGTTCTTC.

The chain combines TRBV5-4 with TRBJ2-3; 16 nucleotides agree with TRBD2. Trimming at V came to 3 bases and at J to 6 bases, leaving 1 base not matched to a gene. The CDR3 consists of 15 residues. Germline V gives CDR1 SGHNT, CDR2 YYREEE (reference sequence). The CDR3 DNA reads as TGTGCCAGCAGCTGGGGACTAGCGGGGGGGGATACGCAGTATTTT. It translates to CASSWGLAGGDTQYF.

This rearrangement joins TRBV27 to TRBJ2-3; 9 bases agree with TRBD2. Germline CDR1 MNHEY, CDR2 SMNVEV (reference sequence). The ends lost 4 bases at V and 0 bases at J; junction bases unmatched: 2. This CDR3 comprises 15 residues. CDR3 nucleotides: TGTGCCAGCAGTTCTAGCGGGGTTAGCACAGATACGCAGTATTTT. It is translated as CASSSSGVSTDTQYF.

CDR3 in DNA: TGTGCCAGCAGCTTGGGGGGACGCGAGCAGCCCCAGCATTTT. Translating it yields CASSLGGREQPQHF. The chain carries TRBV7-8 and TRBJ1-5, with TRBD1 as a possible D gene (5 bases). The CDR3 is 14 residues long. The V and J ends lost 3 bases and 7 bases respectively, with 13 bases between them. Germline CDR1 is SGHVS and CDR2 is FQNEAQ.